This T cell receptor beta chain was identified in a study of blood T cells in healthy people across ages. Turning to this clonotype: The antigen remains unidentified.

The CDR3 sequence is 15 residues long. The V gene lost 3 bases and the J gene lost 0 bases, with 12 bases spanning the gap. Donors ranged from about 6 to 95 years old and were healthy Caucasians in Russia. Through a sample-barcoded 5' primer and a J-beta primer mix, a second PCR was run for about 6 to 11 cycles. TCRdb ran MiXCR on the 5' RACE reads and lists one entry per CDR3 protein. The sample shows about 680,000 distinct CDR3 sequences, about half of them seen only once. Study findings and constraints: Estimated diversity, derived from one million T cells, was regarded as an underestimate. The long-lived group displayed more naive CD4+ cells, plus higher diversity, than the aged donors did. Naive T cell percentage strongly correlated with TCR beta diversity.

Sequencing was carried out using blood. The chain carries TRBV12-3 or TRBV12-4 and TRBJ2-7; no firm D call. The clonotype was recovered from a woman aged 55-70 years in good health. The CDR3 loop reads CASSFVGKSSYEQYF. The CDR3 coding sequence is TGTGCCAGCAGTTTTGTGGGAAAGAGCTCCTACGAGCAGTACTTC.